This section outlines one TCR beta chain sequence together with its context. This specimen comes from a study of early T cells in non-severe SARS-CoV-2 infection. Germline loops: CDR1 MNHNY, CDR2 SVGAGI (reference sequence). The CDR3 contains 15 residues. V lost 8 bases and J 9 bases, leaving 23 bases between the germline ends. Individual cDNA molecules each received unique molecular identifiers attached to them. One entry per CDR3 protein results from TCRdb running MiXCR on the 5' RACE reads. The table records 88,000 or so distinct CDR3 sequences, around 14% of them present only once. The genes are TRBV6-6 and TRBJ2-4; D might be TRBD2 (6 bases). The sample was whole blood. The receptor was derived from an adult who was a healthcare worker with PCR-confirmed SARS-CoV-2 infection or an uninfected control (not recorded which). CDR3 bases: TGTGCCAGCGCCCCCCAAGGGGCGGGATCAAGCATTCAGTACTTC. Its translation is CASAPQGAGSSIQYF.